Listed below are T cell receptor beta chains from one sample, sequenced in a study of blood T cell repertoires in COVID-19. Profiling relied on immunoSEQ multiplex PCR, and the TCRdb table lists in-frame clones only, not all of them. This sample has 100,000 to 120,000 clones; about 80% occur once, and the top ten carry roughly 8%. The sequencing sample was made of peripheral blood. The receptors stem from a woman in her 40s with acute or convalescent COVID-19. Both conserved end residues are part of each CDR3. D genes are given only for firm matches. Clone size is given for some rows only: seen once, a few or many times, or a class if the clone is expanded.

d_gene	v_gene	abundance	j_gene	CDR3aa	CDR3nt
.	TRBV2	few	TRBJ1-2	CASSARLGGYGYTF	TGTGCCAGCAGCGCCCGCTTAGGCGGCTATGGCTACACCTTC
.	TRBV9	.	TRBJ1-2	CANSVGDAGNGYTF	TGTGCCAACAGCGTAGGAGACGCGGGGAATGGCTACACCTTC
TRBD1	TRBV30	.	TRBJ1-2	CAWGLDRGPNYGYTF	TGTGCCTGGGGGTTGGACAGGGGACCTAACTATGGCTACACCTTC
.	TRBV30	.	TRBJ2-2	CAWSVGRHTGELFF	TGTGCCTGGAGTGTAGGGAGACACACCGGGGAGCTGTTTTTT
TRBD2	TRBV19	.	TRBJ2-1	CASSSYPWGGAYNEQFF	TGTGCCAGTAGTTCATACCCCTGGGGGGGGGCCTACAATGAGCAGTTCTTC
TRBD1	TRBV2	.	TRBJ1-4	CASRGAGTGAEKLFF	TGTGCCAGCAGGGGGGCCGGGACAGGGGCTGAAAAACTGTTTTTT
TRBD2	TRBV5-1	.	TRBJ2-1	CASSGRLAGEGEQFF	TGCGCCAGCAGCGGTAGACTAGCGGGGGAGGGTGAGCAGTTCTTC
TRBD1	TRBV12-5	.	TRBJ2-3	CASGLGTGFTDTQYF	TGTGCTAGTGGTTTGGGGACAGGGTTCACAGATACGCAGTATTTT
TRBD1	TRBV3-1/TRBV3-2	.	TRBJ1-1	CASSPRDRGATFF	TGTGCCAGCAGCCCCCGGGACAGGGGTGCGACTTTCTTT
.	TRBV7-9	.	TRBJ2-5	CASRPPGVGETQYF	TGTGCCAGCAGGCCCCCGGGGGTCGGAGAGACCCAGTACTTC
.	TRBV2	.	TRBJ2-1	CASSGSWGVNEQFF	TGTGCCAGCAGTGGATCTTGGGGGGTTAATGAGCAGTTCTTC
.	TRBV21-1	once	TRBJ2-1	CASRKTSGGYNEQFF	TGTGCCAGCAGAAAGACTAGCGGGGGATACAATGAGCAGTTCTTC
.	TRBV19	once	TRBJ2-3	CASNSNGISSTDTQYF	TGTGCCAGCAATTCAAACGGGATTTCTAGCACAGATACGCAGTATTTT
.	TRBV2	.	TRBJ1-2	CASSWTVLGGYTF	TGTGCCAGCTCCTGGACAGTCCTCGGGGGCTACACCTTC
.	TRBV5-6	.	TRBJ1-1	CASSWPSNTEAFF	TGTGCCAGCAGCTGGCCTTCGAACACTGAAGCTTTCTTT
TRBD1	TRBV6-1	.	TRBJ2-2	CASSAPTGANTGELFF	TGTGCCAGCAGTGCCCCGACAGGGGCTAACACCGGGGAGCTGTTTTTT
TRBD1	TRBV6-6	.	TRBJ1-1	CASRRQGVAEAFF	TGTGCCAGCAGAAGACAGGGGGTCGCTGAAGCTTTCTTT
TRBD2	TRBV30	.	TRBJ2-7	CAWSVASGGPYEQYF	TGTGCCTGGAGTGTAGCTAGCGGGGGCCCCTACGAGCAGTACTTC
.	TRBV29-1	.	TRBJ2-3	CSVQDQGRGRTDTQYF	TGCAGCGTTCAAGATCAGGGGCGGGGGCGCACAGATACGCAGTATTTT
.	TRBV10-3	.	TRBJ1-4	CAISVAGEKLFF	TGTGCCATCAGTGTTGCGGGGGAAAAACTGTTTTTT
.	TRBV9	.	TRBJ1-2	CASSVERGGGARGGYTF	TGTGCCAGCAGCGTAGAGCGGGGTGGAGGGGCTAGGGGAGGCTACACCTTC
TRBD2	TRBV6-6	once	TRBJ2-3	CASSYSSSGGTDTQYF	TGTGCCAGCAGTTACTCTTCTAGCGGGGGGACAGATACGCAGTATTTT
.	TRBV25-1	.	TRBJ1-5	CASSSAGGANQPQHF	TGTGCCAGCAGTAGTGCCGGAGGGGCGAATCAGCCCCAGCATTTT
TRBD2	TRBV5-1	.	TRBJ2-3	CASSMTRTSGDIPDTQYF	TGCGCCAGCAGCATGACCCGGACTAGCGGTGATATCCCAGATACGCAGTATTTT
.	TRBV6-5	.	TRBJ2-5	CASRKQGATETQYF	TGTGCCAGCAGAAAACAGGGTGCGACGGAGACCCAGTACTTC
.	TRBV7-9	.	TRBJ2-7	CASTPGRFHEQYF	TGTGCCAGCACACCAGGGAGGTTCCACGAGCAGTACTTC
.	TRBV5-1	.	TRBJ1-2	CASSLDLSGGYTF	TGCGCCAGCAGCTTGGACTTATCGGGGGGCTACACCTTC
.	TRBV3-1/TRBV3-2	.	TRBJ2-2	CASSQAGTGELFF	TGTGCCAGCAGCCAAGCCGGGACCGGGGAGCTGTTTTTT
TRBD1	TRBV6-5	.	TRBJ1-2	CASSQLRDRNYGYTF	TGTGCCAGCAGTCAGTTACGGGACAGAAACTATGGCTACACCTTC
.	TRBV7-9	.	TRBJ1-2	CASSSGTRYGYTF	TGTGCCAGCAGTTCCGGGACAAGATATGGCTACACCTTC
TRBD1	TRBV7-8	.	TRBJ2-7	CASSLVWDRDHEQYF	TGTGCCAGCAGCTTAGTGTGGGACAGGGACCACGAGCAGTACTTC
.	TRBV7-9	.	TRBJ2-3	CASSPRGGKDTQYF	TGTGCCAGCAGCCCCCGCGGGGGCAAAGATACGCAGTATTTT
TRBD1	TRBV5-5	.	TRBJ1-5	CASSLGGQGRTYQPQHF	TGTGCCAGCAGCTTGGGGGGACAGGGGCGAACTTATCAGCCCCAGCATTTT
TRBD1	TRBV10-3	once	TRBJ2-7	CATRQGLYLYEQYF	TGTGCCACCCGACAGGGTCTGTACCTCTACGAGCAGTACTTC
.	TRBV4-1	.	TRBJ1-4	CASSQRASATNEKLFF	TGCGCCAGCAGCCAGCGGGCAAGTGCAACTAATGAAAAACTGTTTTTT
TRBD1	TRBV2	.	TRBJ1-5	CASSRQGAQPQHF	TGTGCCAGCAGTCGACAGGGGGCCCAGCCCCAGCATTTT
.	TRBV15	many	TRBJ2-7	CATSRDSQGSYEQYF	TGTGCCACCAGCAGGGACTCACAGGGTTCCTACGAGCAGTACTTC
TRBD1	TRBV7-9	few	TRBJ1-2	CASSPQGEGGYTF	TGTGCCAGCAGCCCACAGGGGGAGGGTGGCTACACCTTC
TRBD1	TRBV7-9	.	TRBJ1-6	CASSPYRGLSSYNSPLHF	TGTGCCAGCAGCCCTTACAGGGGGCTGAGCTCCTATAATTCACCCCTCCACTTT
.	TRBV12-5	.	TRBJ1-4	CASGPESGSFATNEKLFF	TGTGCTAGTGGCCCCGAATCGGGGAGTTTTGCAACTAATGAAAAACTGTTTTTT
.	TRBV7-2	.	TRBJ1-2	CASTPLGLYGYTF	TGTGCCAGCACCCCATTGGGCCTCTATGGCTACACCTTC
TRBD2	TRBV4-3	.	TRBJ2-1	CASSQAGGSYNEQFF	TGCGCCAGCAGCCAAGCGGGGGGGAGCTACAATGAGCAGTTCTTC
TRBD1	TRBV6-5	.	TRBJ1-6	CASGRPGQGNSPLHF	TGTGCCAGCGGACGACCGGGACAGGGGAATTCGCCCCTCCACTTT
.	TRBV9	.	TRBJ1-1	CASSVGGGWDTEAFF	TGTGCCAGCAGCGTAGGAGGAGGGTGGGACACTGAAGCTTTCTTT
.	TRBV6-6	.	TRBJ1-1	CASKLQGFFTEAFF	TGTGCCAGCAAACTGCAGGGGTTTTTCACTGAAGCTTTCTTT
.	TRBV21-1	medium-sized	TRBJ2-5	CASRQVGGEGNKETQYF	TGTGCCAGCCGGCAGGTAGGAGGGGAGGGTAACAAAGAGACCCAGTACTTC
.	TRBV3-1/TRBV3-2	.	TRBJ2-7	CASSQLGGYEQYF	TGTGCCAGCAGCCAACTTGGAGGCTACGAGCAGTACTTC
TRBD1	TRBV6-5	.	TRBJ1-2	CASRSRDRGFGGYTF	TGTGCCAGCAGGTCCAGGGACAGGGGCTTTGGGGGCTACACCTTC
.	TRBV7-6	.	TRBJ2-2	CASSLGRGDGTGELFF	TGTGCCAGCAGCTTAGGGAGGGGTGACGGCACCGGGGAGCTGTTTTTT
TRBD1	TRBV2	.	TRBJ2-2	CASRGQGAFTGELFF	TGTGCCAGCAGGGGACAGGGGGCGTTCACCGGGGAGCTGTTTTTT
.	TRBV6-5	.	TRBJ2-6	CASTTTPSGANVLTF	TGTGCCAGCACTACTACTCCCTCTGGGGCCAACGTCCTGACTTTC
.	TRBV6-6	once	TRBJ2-4	CASSRGPTQGNIQYF	TGTGCCAGCAGCCGAGGACCGACCCAGGGAAACATTCAGTACTTC
TRBD1	TRBV4-1	.	TRBJ2-1	CASSQEGQGYNEQFF	TGCGCCAGCAGCCAAGAGGGACAGGGGTACAATGAGCAGTTCTTC
.	TRBV5-1	.	TRBJ2-1	CASSLRLAEQFF	TGCGCCAGCAGCTTGCGATTAGCGGAGCAGTTCTTC
TRBD1	TRBV3-1/TRBV3-2	once	TRBJ1-3	CASSRQGIGGNTIYF	TGTGCCAGCAGCCGACAGGGAATTGGTGGAAACACCATATATTTT
TRBD1	TRBV4-1	.	TRBJ2-2	CASSRTGVDTGELFF	TGCGCCAGCAGCCGTACAGGGGTGGACACCGGGGAGCTGTTTTTT
.	TRBV5-1	.	TRBJ1-1	CASSWGGGTEAFF	TGCGCCAGCAGCTGGGGGGGTGGTACTGAAGCTTTCTTT
TRBD1	TRBV30	.	TRBJ1-4	CAWGPGQGPEKLFF	TGTGCCTGGGGACCGGGACAGGGGCCCGAAAAACTGTTTTTT
TRBD1	TRBV28	few	TRBJ1-2	CASSTTGGWDGYTF	TGTGCCAGCAGTACTACAGGGGGATGGGATGGCTACACCTTC
.	TRBV7-2	.	TRBJ2-7	CASSLGQVQYF	TGTGCCAGCAGCTTAGGGCAGGTCCAGTACTTC